This entry describes one T cell receptor beta chain. The data are from a study of memory CD4+ T cells and cytomegalovirus serostatus. Profiled with immunoSEQ multiplex PCR; TCRdb holds only in-frame clones, not every one. Here the sample spans some 29,000 clones, around 76% being singletons. Single viable CD3+CD4+CD8-CD45RO+ cells were sorted as the memory CD4+ T cells. The clonotype originates from an adult in good health and CMV-seronegative. Some clones in this sample may be carry-over from other donors' samples. The sample consisted of memory CD4+ T cells from blood.

The CDR3 loop reads CASRADSNQPQHF. CDR3 nucleotides: TGTGCCAGCAGGGCGGATAGCAATCAGCCCCAGCATTTT. The V and J genes are TRBV6-6 and TRBJ1-5; D not certain. V was shortened by 6 bases and J by 0 bases, with 6 bases between the two germline ends. The germline gives CDR1 MNHNY, CDR2 SVGAGI (reference sequence). The CDR3 is made up of 13 amino acids.